This is a list of T cell receptor beta chains from one sample in a study of blood T cell repertoires in COVID-19. The table came from immunoSEQ multiplex PCR; TCRdb's copy has only in-frame clones and leaves some out. The sample carries 90,000 or so clones, around 86% recorded once. Sequenced material: peripheral blood. The receptors come from a human donor in a cohort sampled during active COVID-19. Both conserved end residues are part of each CDR3. Each record gives: CDR3 protein, CDR3 DNA, clone size, V gene, J gene, D gene. D genes are given only for firm matches. Not every row has a clone size; where given, it reads once, few, many or a size class.

cdr3_aa: CASSREGGTDTQYF; cdr3_nt: TGTGCCAGCAGCAGGGAGGGGGGTACAGATACGCAGTATTTT; clone_size: few; v_call: TRBV5-6; j_call: TRBJ2-3; d_call: -
cdr3_aa: CASSAGSLAGTF; cdr3_nt: TGTGCCAGCAGTGCCGGATCCTTGGCGGGCACCTTC; clone_size: -; v_call: TRBV28; j_call: TRBJ1-2; d_call: -
cdr3_aa: CASSIREFYGYTF; cdr3_nt: TGTGCCAGTAGTATTCGGGAGTTCTATGGCTACACCTTC; clone_size: once; v_call: TRBV19; j_call: TRBJ1-2; d_call: -
cdr3_aa: CASGRQEDVLTF; cdr3_nt: TGTGCCAGCGGTCGACAGGAGGACGTCCTGACTTTC; clone_size: -; v_call: TRBV7-9; j_call: TRBJ2-6; d_call: -
cdr3_aa: CASSVSLQPQHF; cdr3_nt: TGTGCCAGTTCCGTATCCCTTCAGCCCCAGCATTTT; clone_size: -; v_call: TRBV19; j_call: TRBJ1-5; d_call: -
cdr3_aa: CASRPRDYPADEQYF; cdr3_nt: TGTGCCAGCAGACCCCGGGACTACCCGGCCGACGAGCAGTACTTC; clone_size: -; v_call: TRBV6-5; j_call: TRBJ2-7; d_call: TRBD2
cdr3_aa: CSAERPGGVSDTEAFF; cdr3_nt: TGCAGCGCAGAACGCCCAGGGGGAGTATCGGACACTGAAGCTTTCTTT; clone_size: -; v_call: TRBV29-1; j_call: TRBJ1-1; d_call: TRBD1
cdr3_aa: CASSLGGLAGVVETQYF; cdr3_nt: TGTGCCAGCAGCTTGGGTGGACTAGCGGGAGTGGTAGAGACCCAGTACTTC; clone_size: -; v_call: TRBV11-2; j_call: TRBJ2-5; d_call: TRBD2
cdr3_aa: CASSPQGAGAYNEQFF; cdr3_nt: TGTGCCAGCAGCCCCCAGGGGGCGGGAGCCTACAATGAGCAGTTCTTC; clone_size: once; v_call: TRBV7-2; j_call: TRBJ2-1; d_call: -
cdr3_aa: CASSQDLPARGDRAHEQYF; cdr3_nt: TGTGCCAGCAGCCAAGATCTCCCCGCTCGGGGAGACAGGGCACACGAGCAGTACTTC; clone_size: -; v_call: TRBV4-2; j_call: TRBJ2-7; d_call: TRBD1
cdr3_aa: CASSRLGGTGTNEQFF; cdr3_nt: TGTGCCAGCAGTCGCTTGGGGGGGACAGGGACCAATGAGCAGTTCTTC; clone_size: -; v_call: TRBV27; j_call: TRBJ2-1; d_call: TRBD1
cdr3_aa: CASSYSRRGSDDEQFF; cdr3_nt: TGTGCCAGCAGTTACTCAAGGAGGGGCTCGGACGATGAGCAGTTCTTC; clone_size: -; v_call: TRBV6-5; j_call: TRBJ2-1; d_call: -
cdr3_aa: CASSLGRNTEAFF; cdr3_nt: TGTGCCAGCAGCCTTGGGAGGAACACTGAAGCTTTCTTT; clone_size: -; v_call: TRBV11-2; j_call: TRBJ1-1; d_call: -
cdr3_aa: CASSLRLTGSSTDTQYF; cdr3_nt: TGTGCCAGCAGCTTAAGGTTGACAGGGTCTAGCACAGATACGCAGTATTTT; clone_size: -; v_call: TRBV7-6; j_call: TRBJ2-3; d_call: TRBD1
cdr3_aa: CASRRTDRVRGETQYF; cdr3_nt: TGTGCCAGTAGGAGGACTGATCGTGTGCGAGGGGAGACCCAGTACTTC; clone_size: -; v_call: TRBV19; j_call: TRBJ2-5; d_call: -
cdr3_aa: CASSVEGSGALYNEQFF; cdr3_nt: TGTGCCAGCAGCGTAGAGGGTAGCGGAGCCCTTTACAATGAGCAGTTCTTC; clone_size: -; v_call: TRBV9; j_call: TRBJ2-1; d_call: -
cdr3_aa: CASVTKAGGFAEQYF; cdr3_nt: TGTGCCAGTGTTACGAAAGCGGGAGGTTTCGCCGAGCAGTACTTC; clone_size: -; v_call: TRBV19; j_call: TRBJ2-7; d_call: TRBD2
cdr3_aa: CASSQDRGGSQPQHF; cdr3_nt: TGCGCCAGCAGCCAAGATCGAGGGGGCTCTCAGCCCCAGCATTTT; clone_size: -; v_call: TRBV4-1; j_call: TRBJ1-5; d_call: TRBD1
cdr3_aa: CASSPRTESYEQYF; cdr3_nt: TGTGCCAGCAGTCCACGGACAGAAAGCTACGAGCAGTACTTC; clone_size: -; v_call: TRBV6-5; j_call: TRBJ2-7; d_call: -
cdr3_aa: CASRPTGKRNTIYF; cdr3_nt: TGTGCCAGCAGACCGACAGGGAAAAGAAACACCATATATTTT; clone_size: -; v_call: TRBV7-2; j_call: TRBJ1-3; d_call: TRBD1
cdr3_aa: CASSWDRNQPQHF; cdr3_nt: TGTGCCAGCAGTTGGGACAGAAATCAGCCCCAGCATTTT; clone_size: once; v_call: TRBV27; j_call: TRBJ1-5; d_call: TRBD1
cdr3_aa: CASSTWGGSGEQYF; cdr3_nt: TGTGCCAGCAGCACCTGGGGAGGTAGCGGCGAGCAGTACTTC; clone_size: -; v_call: TRBV5-4; j_call: TRBJ2-7; d_call: -
cdr3_aa: CAWSRPDNEKLFF; cdr3_nt: TGTGCCTGGAGTCGTCCTGACAACGAAAAACTGTTTTTT; clone_size: -; v_call: TRBV30; j_call: TRBJ1-4; d_call: -
cdr3_aa: CASKDKRGRSEYEQYF; cdr3_nt: TGTGCCAGCAAAGACAAGAGGGGGCGTTCCGAATACGAGCAGTACTTC; clone_size: -; v_call: TRBV28; j_call: TRBJ2-7; d_call: TRBD1
cdr3_aa: CSGEGGGKTQYF; cdr3_nt: TGCAGCGGGGAGGGAGGGGGAAAGACCCAGTACTTC; clone_size: -; v_call: TRBV29-1; j_call: TRBJ2-5; d_call: -
cdr3_aa: CASSLGTGYQPQHF; cdr3_nt: TGTGCCAGCAGCTTGGGGACAGGGTATCAGCCCCAGCATTTT; clone_size: -; v_call: TRBV5-5; j_call: TRBJ1-5; d_call: TRBD1
cdr3_aa: CASSPLTASTDTQYF; cdr3_nt: TGTGCCAGCAGCCCACTGACAGCTAGCACAGATACGCAGTATTTT; clone_size: few; v_call: TRBV4-2; j_call: TRBJ2-3; d_call: -
cdr3_aa: CASSFQKYGYTF; cdr3_nt: TGTGCCAGCAGTTTTCAGAAATATGGCTACACCTTC; clone_size: -; v_call: TRBV28; j_call: TRBJ1-2; d_call: -
cdr3_aa: CASSLSTGQIMNTEAFF; cdr3_nt: TGCGCCAGCAGCCTCTCGACGGGACAGATCATGAACACTGAAGCTTTCTTT; clone_size: -; v_call: TRBV5-1; j_call: TRBJ1-1; d_call: TRBD1
cdr3_aa: CASSIGLAGNTGELFF; cdr3_nt: TGTGCCAGTAGTATAGGTCTAGCGGGAAACACCGGGGAGCTGTTTTTT; clone_size: medium-sized; v_call: TRBV19; j_call: TRBJ2-2; d_call: TRBD2
cdr3_aa: CSVEETENSPLHF; cdr3_nt: TGCAGCGTTGAGGAGACAGAGAATTCACCCCTCCACTTT; clone_size: -; v_call: TRBV29-1; j_call: TRBJ1-6; d_call: -
cdr3_aa: CASSIDLPGGYTF; cdr3_nt: TGTGCCAGTAGTATAGATCTTCCGGGAGGCTACACCTTC; clone_size: -; v_call: TRBV19; j_call: TRBJ1-2; d_call: -
cdr3_aa: CSASRSRMAGELFF; cdr3_nt: TGCAGTGCTAGTAGGTCCAGGATGGCCGGGGAGCTGTTTTTT; clone_size: -; v_call: TRBV20-1; j_call: TRBJ2-2; d_call: -
cdr3_aa: CASSSDEQYF; cdr3_nt: TGTGCCAGCAGTTCGGACGAGCAGTACTTC; clone_size: once; v_call: TRBV28; j_call: TRBJ2-7; d_call: -
cdr3_aa: CASSFVQGPLSSYEQYF; cdr3_nt: TGTGCCAGCAGTTTCGTACAGGGTCCTCTTAGCTCCTACGAGCAGTACTTC; clone_size: once; v_call: TRBV28; j_call: TRBJ2-7; d_call: -
cdr3_aa: CASSVEGRTTGELFF; cdr3_nt: TGTGCCAGCAGCGTAGAAGGGAGGACCACCGGGGAGCTGTTTTTT; clone_size: -; v_call: TRBV9; j_call: TRBJ2-2; d_call: -
cdr3_aa: CASYTPGEQFF; cdr3_nt: TGTGCCAGCTATACCCCGGGTGAGCAGTTCTTC; clone_size: -; v_call: TRBV28; j_call: TRBJ2-1; d_call: -
cdr3_aa: CASSSDFFSYEQYF; cdr3_nt: TGTGCCAGCAGTTCGGACTTTTTTTCCTACGAGCAGTACTTC; clone_size: -; v_call: TRBV6-5; j_call: TRBJ2-7; d_call: -
cdr3_aa: CASSEGWRTRSTDTQYF; cdr3_nt: TGTGCCAGCAGTGAAGGCTGGAGGACCCGAAGCACAGATACGCAGTATTTT; clone_size: -; v_call: TRBV6-1; j_call: TRBJ2-3; d_call: -
cdr3_aa: CASSGLSGRQSYEQYF; cdr3_nt: TGTGCCAGCAGCGGACTTAGCGGGAGGCAGTCCTACGAGCAGTACTTC; clone_size: -; v_call: TRBV21-1; j_call: TRBJ2-7; d_call: -
cdr3_aa: CASSPGENYGYTF; cdr3_nt: TGTGCCAGCAGCCCCGGGGAAAACTATGGCTACACCTTC; clone_size: -; v_call: TRBV12-3/TRBV12-4; j_call: TRBJ1-2; d_call: -
cdr3_aa: CASSISPRETQYF; cdr3_nt: TGTGCCAGTAGTATATCCCCTAGGGAGACCCAGTACTTC; clone_size: -; v_call: TRBV19; j_call: TRBJ2-5; d_call: -
cdr3_aa: CATSRGGRQGLEEQYF; cdr3_nt: TGTGCCACCAGCAGAGGAGGAAGACAGGGCCTGGAGGAGCAGTACTTC; clone_size: -; v_call: TRBV15; j_call: TRBJ2-7; d_call: TRBD1
cdr3_aa: CASSLAGTSGEQFF; cdr3_nt: TGTGCCAGCAGCTTAGCGGGGACTAGCGGGGAACAGTTCTTC; clone_size: -; v_call: TRBV7-9; j_call: TRBJ2-1; d_call: TRBD2
cdr3_aa: CASSLGLAGGYNEQFF; cdr3_nt: TGTGCCAGCAGCTTAGGACTAGCGGGAGGGTACAATGAGCAGTTCTTC; clone_size: -; v_call: TRBV11-2; j_call: TRBJ2-1; d_call: TRBD2
cdr3_aa: CASSTYILAGAQGQETQYF; cdr3_nt: TGTGCCAGCAGTACCTATATTCTAGCGGGAGCTCAGGGGCAAGAGACCCAGTACTTC; clone_size: -; v_call: TRBV28; j_call: TRBJ2-5; d_call: TRBD2
cdr3_aa: CASSASSAGVGSNQPQHF; cdr3_nt: TGTGCCAGCAGCGCCTCCTCAGCAGGGGTCGGGAGCAATCAGCCCCAGCATTTT; clone_size: -; v_call: TRBV28; j_call: TRBJ1-5; d_call: -
cdr3_aa: CASSSPGGEQFF; cdr3_nt: TGTGCCAGCAGCTCCCCGGGGGGAGAGCAGTTCTTC; clone_size: -; v_call: TRBV7-2; j_call: TRBJ2-1; d_call: TRBD2
cdr3_aa: CASSLSYLEGYEQYF; cdr3_nt: TGTGCCAGCAGTTTATCCTATCTGGAGGGTTACGAGCAGTACTTC; clone_size: -; v_call: TRBV27; j_call: TRBJ2-7; d_call: -
cdr3_aa: CASIGAETQYF; cdr3_nt: TGTGCCAGCATAGGAGCGGAGACCCAGTACTTC; clone_size: -; v_call: TRBV6-5; j_call: TRBJ2-5; d_call: -
cdr3_aa: CASSPAKVAGPTPVSYNEQFF; cdr3_nt: TGCGCCAGCAGCCCGGCTAAGGTAGCGGGACCGACCCCCGTCTCCTACAATGAGCAGTTCTTC; clone_size: -; v_call: TRBV5-1; j_call: TRBJ2-1; d_call: TRBD2
cdr3_aa: CASSYSGDRGRSEAFF; cdr3_nt: TGTGCCAGCAGTTACTCGGGGGACAGGGGGCGGAGTGAAGCTTTCTTT; clone_size: -; v_call: TRBV6-5; j_call: TRBJ1-1; d_call: TRBD1
cdr3_aa: CASSSQTGGYEQYF; cdr3_nt: TGTGCCAGCAGCTCGCAGACAGGGGGCTACGAGCAGTACTTC; clone_size: -; v_call: TRBV13; j_call: TRBJ2-7; d_call: TRBD1
cdr3_aa: CASSFGNTGGNEQFF; cdr3_nt: TGCGCCAGCAGCTTCGGTAATACCGGCGGGAATGAGCAGTTCTTC; clone_size: -; v_call: TRBV5-1; j_call: TRBJ2-1; d_call: -
cdr3_aa: CASSGLAGTNEQFF; cdr3_nt: TGCGCCAGCAGCGGGCTAGCGGGGACGAATGAGCAGTTCTTC; clone_size: -; v_call: TRBV5-1; j_call: TRBJ2-1; d_call: TRBD2
cdr3_aa: CATSRDHGAFDNEQFF; cdr3_nt: TGTGCCACCAGCAGAGATCATGGGGCCTTCGACAATGAGCAGTTCTTC; clone_size: -; v_call: TRBV15; j_call: TRBJ2-1; d_call: -
cdr3_aa: CASSSGLPYGYTF; cdr3_nt: TGTGCCAGTAGTTCAGGGCTTCCCTATGGCTACACCTTC; clone_size: -; v_call: TRBV19; j_call: TRBJ1-2; d_call: -
cdr3_aa: CASSLVASGSGFTYEQYF; cdr3_nt: TGTGCCAGCAGCTTAGTCGCTAGCGGGAGCGGATTTACCTACGAGCAGTACTTC; clone_size: -; v_call: TRBV7-2; j_call: TRBJ2-7; d_call: TRBD2